This T cell receptor beta chain was sequenced for a study of T cell changes during pregnancy in multiple sclerosis (dated by TCRdb to about 2019). Study-wide context: Changes in the T cell repertoire over the course of pregnancy were examined in this study in women with multiple sclerosis.

This clone was seen once. This receptor's antigen is unknown. No base qualities exist here, and no much larger clone lies one base off it. The method behind the library was the immunoSEQ multiplex PCR assay. The table was pulled from immuneACCESS by TCRdb, which kept in-frame rearrangements only. Such tables lose some clones; where checked, under half of the loss comes from unresolved V genes, and the rest has no known cause. For this sample there are roughly 38,000 clones; approximately 94% appear just once. The leading ten clones occupy around 0.58% of the sample. CDR1 and CDR2, looked up from the germline V gene (reference sequence), are SGHNT and YYREEE. The CDR3 spans 16 residues, from the cysteine through the phenylalanine. Of all the DNA, just the CDR3 is kept, 48 bases in frame from base 1. Germline trimming amounts to 0 bases on V and 4 bases on J, with 8 as the count of junction bases outside the gene matches.

The sample here was CD4+ T cells from peripheral blood mononuclear cells, taken in the third trimester of pregnancy. The origin of this receptor is a female donor with multiple sclerosis, enrolled in a pregnancy study. The chain is encoded by TRBV5-4 joined to TRBJ1-1, and TRBD1 matches 8 of the central bases. The sequenced DNA is TGTGCCAGCAGCTTGGATCGCGGGACAGGTACCACTGAAGCTTTCTTT. It translates to CASSLDRGTGTTEAFF.